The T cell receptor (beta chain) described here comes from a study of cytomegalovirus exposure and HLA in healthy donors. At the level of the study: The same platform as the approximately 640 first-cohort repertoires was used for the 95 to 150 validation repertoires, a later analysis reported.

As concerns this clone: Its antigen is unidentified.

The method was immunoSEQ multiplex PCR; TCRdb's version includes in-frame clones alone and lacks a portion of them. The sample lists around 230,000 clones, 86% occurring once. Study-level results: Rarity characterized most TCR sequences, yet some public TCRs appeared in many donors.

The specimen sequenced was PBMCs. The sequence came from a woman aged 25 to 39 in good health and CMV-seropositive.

The CDR3 sequence: CASSYRPSGRVEQYF. Written as DNA, the CDR3 is TGTGCCAGCAGTTACCGGCCTAGCGGGAGAGTAGAGCAGTACTTC. The rearrangement uses TRBV6-5 and TRBJ2-7; TRBD2 matches at 10 bases. After removal of 2 bases from V and 7 bases from J, the junction contained 8 bases not matched to a gene. Germline values: CDR1 MNHEY, CDR2 SVGAGI. The CDR3 runs to 15 residues.